This passage covers 30 T cell receptor beta chains from one sample sequenced in a study of T cells expressing NK-cell markers. TCRdb re-called the 5' RACE reads; one entry per CDR3 protein, DNA not given. The sample table includes roughly 350,000 distinct CDR3 sequences. The sample consisted of blood T cells: a sorted CD56 or NKG2C T cell subset, CD4+ or CD8+ T cells, or bulk PBMC T cells (not recorded which). These receptors were collected from a man aged 18 to 69 in good health.

This chain connects TRBV7-2 to TRBJ2-7; without DNA, the TCRdb call of TRBD2 cannot be checked. Germline CDR1 is SGHTA and CDR2 is FQGNSA. CDR3 length equals 16 residues. CDR3 sequence: CASSLALGSGLNEQYF.

The chain has TRBV3-1 and TRBJ2-3; the D call from TCRdb, TRBD2, cannot be confirmed without DNA. The CDR3 spans 16 residues. Germline CDR1 reads LGHDT; CDR2 reads YNNKEL (reference sequence). The CDR3 loop reads CASSSTTSGGTDTQYF.

The chain uses TRBV5-1 and TRBJ1-2. This CDR3 is built from 15 residues. The V gene's germline CDR1 is SGHRS and CDR2 YFSETQ. The CDR3 loop is CASSLYGDKHYGYTF.

The chain couples TRBV15 to TRBJ1-1. CDR3 length: 15 amino acids. Germline CDR1 and CDR2: LNHNV and YYDKDF (reference sequence). CDR3 loop: CATSRDGRVGTEAFF.

The V gene is TRBV2, the J gene TRBJ1-5; without DNA, the TCRdb call of TRBD1 cannot be checked. Germline V gene data show CDR1 as SNHLY and CDR2 as FYNNEI. This CDR3 region has 14 residues. The CDR3 spells CASNTQGPVQPQHF. Filled out from reference TRBV2 and TRBJ1-5, the complete variable domain reads EPEVTQTPSHQVTQMGQEVILRCVPISNHLYFYWYRQILGQKVEFLVSFYNNEISEKSEIFDDQFSVERPDGSNFTLKIRSTKLEDSAMYFCASNTQGPVQPQHFGDGTRLSIL.

CDR3 in amino acids: CATRGSGTDTQYF. J is TRBJ2-3 and V is TRBV6-6; TCRdb picks TRBD2, but there is no DNA to check that call. Germline CDR1 is MNHNY and CDR2 is SVGAGI (reference sequence). This CDR3 contains 13 residues.

The J gene is TRBJ2-7, the V gene TRBV3-1. The CDR3 sequence is 16 residues long. Looked up from germline, CDR1 is LGHDT and CDR2 is YNNKEL (reference sequence). CDR3 region: CASSQDQFGPTYEQYF.

The chain couples TRBV6-1 to TRBJ2-4. This CDR3 has 16 residues. Germline CDR1 is MNHNS and CDR2 is SASEGT. The CDR3 sequence: CASSTSLVSSKNIQYF.

The chain uses TRBV6-2 or TRBV6-3 and TRBJ2-7; there is no DNA to check the TCRdb D call of TRBD1. CDR3 size: 14 residues. CDR1 is MNHEY and CDR2 is SVGEGT in the germline V gene. The CDR3 protein is CASSDWGRGYEQYF.

CDR3 loop: CASSLMTGKVSPNTEAFF. The rearrangement uses TRBV7-8 and TRBJ1-1; TCRdb proposes TRBD1, but this gene call is untestable without DNA. The CDR3 consists of 18 residues. The germline gives CDR1 SGHVS, CDR2 FQNEAQ.

The chain employs TRBV6-1 and TRBJ1-5. The CDR3 runs 14 residues. Per germline, CDR1 MNHNS and CDR2 SASEGT. The CDR3 sequence is CASSPSDTYQPQHF.

V usage is TRBV9 and J usage is TRBJ2-5; TCRdb selects TRBD1, and the lack of DNA leaves this call unchecked. This CDR3 contains 15 residues. Germline loops: CDR1 SGDLS, CDR2 YYNGEE. The CDR3 protein is CASSSRPGVRETQYF.

V and J are TRBV6-5 and TRBJ2-3; absent DNA, TCRdb's TRBD2 call cannot be checked. The CDR3 is 16 residues long. Germline assignment: CDR1 MNHEY and CDR2 SVGAGI. The CDR3: CASSYRGGMATDTQYF.

This sequence joins TRBV7-8 and TRBJ2-3. This CDR3 comprises 14 residues. Looked up from germline, CDR1 is SGHVS and CDR2 is FQNEAQ. The CDR3 loop reads CASSLIASTDTQYF.

CDR3 residues: CASSLTAGGTSYNSPLHF. The genes are TRBV4-1 and TRBJ1-6. There are 18 residues in the CDR3. Per germline, CDR1 MGHRA and CDR2 YSYEKL.

The V and J genes are TRBV2 and TRBJ2-1; TCRdb's assignment of TRBD2 cannot be checked, as there is no DNA. Germline V gene data show CDR1 as SNHLY and CDR2 as FYNNEI. This CDR3 is 16 amino acids long. The CDR3 region is CASSEGGRGAADEQFF.

The chain couples TRBV20-1 to TRBJ2-7; the TRBD1 assignment by TCRdb is unverifiable without DNA. The CDR3 has 18 amino acids. Germline-derived CDR1 and CDR2 are DFQATT and SNEGSKA (reference sequence). This CDR3 reads CSATVGRSLNRTSYEQYF.

The chain joins TRBV5-1 to TRBJ2-7; TCRdb's D gene call, TRBD2, goes unchecked for lack of DNA. This CDR3 has 15 amino acids. CDR1 SGHRS and CDR2 YFSETQ come from the germline V gene. CDR3 in amino acids: CASSPRAGLGYEQYF.

The chain uses TRBV9 and TRBJ2-4; the D call from TCRdb, TRBD1, cannot be confirmed without DNA. The CDR3 runs to 16 residues. CDR1 is SGDLS, CDR2 YYNGEE, per germline. The CDR3 spells CASSVDGTGLLDIQYF.

The chain links TRBV20-1 to TRBJ2-2; TCRdb's D gene call, TRBD1, goes unchecked for lack of DNA. The germline gives CDR1 DFQATT, CDR2 SNEGSKA (reference sequence). This CDR3 region has 13 residues. CDR3 sequence reads: CSASGQGPGELFF.

The chain links TRBV27 to TRBJ2-3; TCRdb designates TRBD1, a call that cannot be tested without DNA. This CDR3 spans 15 amino acids. Per germline, CDR1 MNHEY and CDR2 SMNVEV (reference sequence). CDR3: CASSPTRVELGTQYF.

This CDR3 is CASSLANGRDTQYF. The V and J genes are TRBV5-1 and TRBJ2-3; there is no DNA to check the TCRdb D call of TRBD2. This CDR3 region has 14 residues. Germline V lookup: CDR1 SGHRS, CDR2 YFSETQ.

V usage is TRBV7-2 and J usage is TRBJ2-5; checking the TCRdb D call of TRBD2 is not possible without DNA. Germline values: CDR1 SGHTA, CDR2 FQGNSA. The length of the CDR3 is 13 residues. CDR3 protein: CASTSGGGETQYF. Supplemented by reference TRBV7-2 and TRBJ2-5, the full variable domain reads GAGVSQSPSNKVTEKGKDVELRCDPISGHTALYWYRQSLGQGLEFLIYFQGNSAPDKSGLPSDRFSAERTGGSVSTLTIQRTQQEDSAVYLCASTSGGGETQYFGPGTRLLVL.

The genes are TRBV5-4 and TRBJ2-4; TCRdb indicates TRBD1, and absent DNA this call remains unverified. This CDR3 spans 14 amino acids. The germline V gene encodes CDR1 SGHNT and CDR2 YYREEE (reference sequence). This chain's CDR3 is CASSFSGQGNIQYF.

The chain carries TRBV20-1 and TRBJ2-3; the TCRdb D gene call, TRBD2, has no DNA to confirm it. The germline CDR1 and CDR2 sequences are DFQATT and SNEGSKA (reference sequence). The CDR3 has 16 residues. CDR3: CSARDLGLAGTYTQYF.

The chain joins TRBV7-2 to TRBJ2-4; without DNA, the TCRdb call of TRBD1 cannot be checked. Germline V gene lookup returns CDR1 SGHTA and CDR2 FQGNSA. The CDR3 is 17 amino acids. The CDR3 here is CASSLGGDGLPKNIQYF.

The rearrangement links TRBV5-1 to TRBJ2-3; lacking DNA, the TRBD1 call made by TCRdb goes unchecked. Germline CDR1 SGHRS, CDR2 YFSETQ. This CDR3 is 16 amino acids long. Here the CDR3 reads CASSLAPGTPTDTQYF.

The CDR3 loop is CASSGGDRGDYEQYF. This chain connects TRBV7-9 to TRBJ2-7; TCRdb returns TRBD1, unconfirmable since there is no DNA. Per the germline V gene, CDR1 is SEHNR and CDR2 is FQNEAQ (reference sequence). CDR3 length: 15 amino acids.

The chain couples TRBV3-1 to TRBJ1-6. This CDR3 is built from 17 residues. CDR1 and CDR2 from the germline V gene are LGHDT and YNNKEL (reference sequence). CDR3 loop: CASSPRGRGSYNSPLHF.

The chain carries TRBV12-3 or TRBV12-4 and TRBJ2-4; TCRdb selects TRBD2, and the lack of DNA leaves this call unchecked. This CDR3 spans 16 amino acids. CDR3 residues: CASSLAPSGGQNIQYF.